Many counts were recorded for the clone carrying this T cell receptor beta chain. Its matching antigen is unknown. These data come from a study of T-cell reconstitution after alpha-beta-depleted transplantation in children. Findings of the study overall: Diversity of TCRbeta at day 60 was high in some patients, arising from surviving recipient T cells and thymic progenitors.

Unique molecular identifiers were incorporated when the TCRbeta library was constructed. TCRdb recomputed calls from the PCR reads with MiXCR, one row per CDR3 protein. The data show hundreds of thousands of distinct CDR3 sequences, roughly 13% seen once. Sequenced material: PBMCs, taken before TCRalphabeta/CD19-depleted stem cell transplant. The TCR was taken from a girl aged 2 to 10 with congenital amegakaryocytic thrombocytopenia, due to receive a stem cell transplant.

The chain's CDR3 is CASSYKLGHPNEQFF. In DNA, the CDR3 is TGTGCCAGCAGCTACAAACTAGGTCATCCCAATGAGCAGTTCTTC. V and J are TRBV9 and TRBJ2-1; tentative D call: TRBD2 (5 bases). Trimming stripped 4 bases from V and 6 bases from J, with 17 bases between. This CDR3 has 15 residues. Germline assignment: CDR1 SGDLS and CDR2 YYNGEE. The whole variable domain, filled in from reference TRBV9 and TRBJ2-1, reads DSGVTQTPKHLITATGQRVTLRCSPRSGDLSVYWYQQSLDQGLQFLIQYYNGEERAKGNILERFSAQQFPDLHSELNLSSLELGDSALYFCASSYKLGHPNEQFFGPGTRLTVL.